The rows below give T cell receptor beta chains drawn from one sample of a study of cytomegalovirus exposure and HLA in healthy donors. TCRdb keeps only in-frame clones here, not all; method: immunoSEQ multiplex PCR. The sample holds some 190,000 clones, approximately 86% seen once. The specimen sequenced was PBMCs. The origin of the receptors is a young woman in good health and CMV-seronegative. Both conserved end residues are part of each CDR3. Each record gives: D gene, clone size, CDR3 length, J gene, V gene, CDR3 DNA, CDR3 protein. A D gene is named only where the DNA matches it firmly. Only some rows state a clone size, as once, few, many or a class for expanded clones.

-	-	14	TRBJ2-7	TRBV27	TGTGCCAGCAGTTTAGGGCCCACCGGATACGAGCAGTACTTC	CASSLGPTGYEQYF
-	-	14	TRBJ2-5	TRBV5-1	TGCGCCAGCAGCTTGGCACAGCCCCAAGAGACCCAGTACTTC	CASSLAQPQETQYF
TRBD1	once	15	TRBJ1-2	TRBV11-2	TGTGCCAGCAGCTTAGTTGCCAGGGGGCGGGCTGGCTACACCTTC	CASSLVARGRAGYTF
TRBD1	-	13	TRBJ2-3	TRBV29-1	TGCAGCGTCACCGGGACAGTCACAGATACGCAGTATTTT	CSVTGTVTDTQYF
-	-	15	TRBJ1-2	TRBV14	TGTGCCAGCAGCCGCGGATCCGGGGTCTTTTATGGCTACACCTTC	CASSRGSGVFYGYTF
-	-	11	TRBJ2-1	TRBV29-1	TGCAGCGCCCGCAGGGGTGGCGAGCAGTTCTTC	CSARRGGEQFF
-	once	14	TRBJ2-7	TRBV28	TGTGCCAGCAGTCGGGGGGGACAGTTCCACGAGCAGTACTTC	CASSRGGQFHEQYF
-	-	13	TRBJ2-5	TRBV5-1	TGCGCCAGCAGCTTATCAGGGCAGGAGACCCAGTACTTC	CASSLSGQETQYF
TRBD1	-	15	TRBJ2-7	TRBV18	TGTGCCAGCTCACCACCCGCACAGGGGGACTACGAGCAGTACTTC	CASSPPAQGDYEQYF
-	-	13	TRBJ1-2	TRBV6-1	TGTGCCACCATCTCAGGGCCCAACTATGGCCACACCTTC	CATISGPNYGHTF
-	-	14	TRBJ1-1	TRBV5-1	TGCGCCAGCAGACAGGCCCCCCCAAGCACTGAAGCTTTCTTT	CASRQAPPSTEAFF
TRBD2	-	15	TRBJ2-7	TRBV6-1	TGTGCCAGCAGACAACTAGCGGGAGGTCGTAACGAGCAGTACTTC	CASRQLAGGRNEQYF
TRBD1	-	17	TRBJ2-1	TRBV14	TGTGCCAGCAGCCCCACCCCCCGGGTGACAGGGACAAATGAGCAGTTCTTC	CASSPTPRVTGTNEQFF
-	-	16	TRBJ2-2	TRBV7-9	TGTGCCAGCAGCCTGATCGGGAGAGCGGTCACCGGGGAGCTGTTTTTT	CASSLIGRAVTGELFF
-	-	12	TRBJ1-2	TRBV28	TGTGCCAGCAGTTTCGGGAAGTATGGCTACACCTTC	CASSFGKYGYTF
-	-	15	TRBJ2-3	TRBV7-9	TGTGCCAGCAGCCAACCCGGGGGGCGCACAGATACGCAGTATTTT	CASSQPGGRTDTQYF
-	-	14	TRBJ2-3	TRBV9	TGTGCCAGCACCTCTCAGGGTGGCCCAGATACGCAGTATTTT	CASTSQGGPDTQYF
TRBD2	once	15	TRBJ2-3	TRBV9	TGTGCCAGCAGCGTAGGCCTAGCGGGCACAGATACGCAGTATTTT	CASSVGLAGTDTQYF
-	-	16	TRBJ2-2	TRBV15	TGTGCCACCAGCAGAGATGTGAGGAGAGGCACCGGGGAGCTGTTTTTT	CATSRDVRRGTGELFF
TRBD2	-	14	TRBJ2-5	TRBV6-6	TGTGCCAGCAGGCGGGGGGCTGGGGAAGAGACCCAGTACTTC	CASRRGAGEETQYF
-	-	14	TRBJ2-1	TRBV6-6	TGTGCCAGCAGTTATCTAGCACCGTACAATGAGCAGTTCTTC	CASSYLAPYNEQFF
-	-	13	TRBJ2-3	TRBV5-4	TGTGCCAGCGCATCAGCGCTCACAGATACGCAGTATTTT	CASASALTDTQYF